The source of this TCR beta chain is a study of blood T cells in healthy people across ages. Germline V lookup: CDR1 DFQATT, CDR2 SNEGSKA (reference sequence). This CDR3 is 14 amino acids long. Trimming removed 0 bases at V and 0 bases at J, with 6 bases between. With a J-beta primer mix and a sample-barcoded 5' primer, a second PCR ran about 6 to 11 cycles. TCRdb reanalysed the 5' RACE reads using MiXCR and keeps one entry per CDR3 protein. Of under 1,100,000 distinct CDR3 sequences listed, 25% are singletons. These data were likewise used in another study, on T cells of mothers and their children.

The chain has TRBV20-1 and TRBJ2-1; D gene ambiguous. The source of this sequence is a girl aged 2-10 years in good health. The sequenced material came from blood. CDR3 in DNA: TGCAGTGCTAGAGATATTCACTCCTACAATGAGCAGTTCTTC. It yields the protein CSARDIHSYNEQFF.